A selection of T cell receptor beta chains follows, all from one sample in a study of beta chain features in type 1 diabetes. Sequencing was performed with immunoSEQ multiplex PCR; in TCRdb, only in-frame clones are kept and a portion is missing. This sample has hundreds of thousands of clones, with 15% to 19% found just once. The sequenced sample consisted of naive CD4+ T cells from blood. All receptors come from a man younger than 35 in good health. CDR3s include the opening cysteine and the closing phenylalanine or tryptophan. A D gene is named only where the DNA matches it firmly. Only some rows state a clone size, as once, few, many or a class for expanded clones.

TRBJ2-1 TRBV7-2 . . CASSLASGPYNEQFF TGTGCCAGCAGCTTAGCTTCAGGGCCGTACAATGAGCAGTTCTTC
TRBJ2-7 TRBV5-6 . . CASSLWGYEQYF TGTGCCAGCAGCTTGTGGGGGTACGAGCAGTACTTC
TRBJ1-2 TRBV18 . TRBD1 CASSPPTGTAYGYTF TGTGCCAGCTCACCCCCGACAGGGACGGCCTATGGCTACACCTTC
TRBJ1-5 TRBV7-9 . . CASSFLRTPSNQPQHF TGTGCCAGCAGCTTTCTAAGGACACCAAGCAATCAGCCCCAGCATTTT
TRBJ1-1 TRBV5-1 few . CASSLHFPGGNTEAFF TGCGCCAGCAGCTTACACTTTCCGGGCGGGAACACTGAAGCTTTCTTT
TRBJ1-2 TRBV5-6 . TRBD1 CASSHNPGQKPGGYTF TGTGCCAGCAGCCACAACCCGGGACAGAAGCCAGGAGGCTACACCTTC
TRBJ2-7 TRBV28 few . CASSRREQYF TGTGCCAGCAGCCGGCGGGAGCAGTACTTC
TRBJ2-5 TRBV6-5 few TRBD1 CASRAQGAQTQYF TGTGCCAGCAGAGCGCAGGGGGCTCAGACCCAGTACTTC
TRBJ1-2 TRBV29-1 . . CSVRTDNYGYTF TGCAGCGTTCGGACGGACAACTATGGCTACACCTTC
TRBJ1-1 TRBV27 few . CASSPGLESTEAFF TGTGCCAGCAGTCCGGGACTGGAGAGCACTGAAGCTTTCTTT
TRBJ1-1 TRBV18 few . CASSPGLLKATEAFF TGTGCCAGCTCACCGGGACTTCTCAAAGCCACTGAAGCTTTCTTT
TRBJ2-2 TRBV25-1 few . CASNPRTNTGELFF TGTGCCAGCAACCCCCGGACGAACACCGGGGAGCTGTTTTTT
TRBJ2-3 TRBV7-3 few TRBD2 CASSIAGSTDTQYF TGTGCCAGCAGTATAGCGGGGAGCACAGATACGCAGTATTTT
TRBJ1-4 TRBV7-9 . . CASSSGGTTNEKLFF TGTGCCAGCAGCTCTGGAGGGACAACTAATGAAAAACTGTTTTTT
TRBJ2-7 TRBV29-1 few TRBD1 CSVKPGQGAYEQYF TGCAGCGTTAAACCGGGACAGGGGGCCTACGAGCAGTACTTC
TRBJ2-2 TRBV5-1 . . CASSLETGELFF TGCGCCAGCAGCTTGGAGACCGGGGAGCTGTTTTTT
TRBJ2-3 TRBV29-1 . . CSVSDRAGGDTQYF TGCAGCGTTTCGGACAGGGCGGGGGGAGATACGCAGTATTTT
TRBJ1-1 TRBV7-9 few . CASRGGMNTEAFF TGTGCCAGCAGAGGCGGCATGAACACTGAAGCTTTCTTT
TRBJ2-3 TRBV10-3 few TRBD1 CAISTQGSEDTQYF TGTGCCATCAGTACACAGGGGAGTGAAGATACGCAGTATTTT
TRBJ2-3 TRBV4-2 few . CASSRQDPNTDTQYF TGTGCCAGCAGCAGGCAGGACCCGAACACAGATACGCAGTATTTT
TRBJ1-2 TRBV27 . TRBD1 CASSFLDRVTGYTF TGTGCCAGCAGTTTCTTGGACAGGGTGACTGGCTACACCTTC
TRBJ2-7 TRBV4-1 . . CASSQDSARSSYEQYF TGCGCCAGCAGCCAAGATTCGGCCAGGAGCTCCTACGAGCAGTACTTC